The sequence of this TCR beta chain was determined in a study of blood T cell repertoires in COVID-19. About the research overall: Both acute and convalescent COVID-19 samples were obtained from the United States, Italy and Spain. The cDNA or gDNA used as material had been derived from T cells, B-cell-depleted T cells, or PBMCs.

Trimming took off 7 bases at V and 6 bases at J, with 17 bases between the two ends. The CDR3 extends over 14 amino acids. Germline CDR1 SNHLY, CDR2 FYNNEI. This clone was seen a single time. Authors' methods: Counts of nucleated cells, estimated from reference gene primer amplification, were obtained. Data came from immunoSEQ multiplex PCR; TCRdb stores just in-frame clones and leaves some out. V, J and clone size reflect that table, while D and trimming were determined from the DNA. The sample consists of fewer than 200,000 clones, 80% of them appearing once. The chain has TRBV2 and TRBJ2-3; possibly TRBD1 for D (6 bases). The sequence was obtained from a man aged 70 or older with active or convalescent COVID-19. Sequencing input: peripheral blood. The DNA for the CDR3 is TGTGCCAGCAACCCCACTTCGACAGGCGATACGCAGTATTTT. The encoded protein is CASNPTSTGDTQYF. Variable domain in full (rest from reference TRBV2 and TRBJ2-3): EPEVTQTPSHQVTQMGQEVILRCVPISNHLYFYWYRQILGQKVEFLVSFYNNEISEKSEIFDDQFSVERPDGSNFTLKIRSTKLEDSAMYFCASNPTSTGDTQYFGPGTRLTVL.